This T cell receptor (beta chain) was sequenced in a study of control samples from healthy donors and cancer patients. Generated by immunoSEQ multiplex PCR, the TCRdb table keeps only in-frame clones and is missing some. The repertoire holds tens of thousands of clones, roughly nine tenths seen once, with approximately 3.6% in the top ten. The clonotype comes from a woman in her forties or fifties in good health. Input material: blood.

CDR3 sequence: CASSLTGLGDEKLFF. As DNA, the CDR3 is TGTGCCAGCAGCCTCACAGGGCTGGGGGATGAAAAACTGTTTTTT. The chain recombines TRBV5-6 with TRBJ1-4, with D perhaps TRBD1 (6 bases). Germline-derived CDR1 and CDR2 are SGHDT and YYEEEE. The germline V and J ends were trimmed by 4 bases and 6 bases, with 16 bases remaining between them. There are 15 residues in the CDR3.